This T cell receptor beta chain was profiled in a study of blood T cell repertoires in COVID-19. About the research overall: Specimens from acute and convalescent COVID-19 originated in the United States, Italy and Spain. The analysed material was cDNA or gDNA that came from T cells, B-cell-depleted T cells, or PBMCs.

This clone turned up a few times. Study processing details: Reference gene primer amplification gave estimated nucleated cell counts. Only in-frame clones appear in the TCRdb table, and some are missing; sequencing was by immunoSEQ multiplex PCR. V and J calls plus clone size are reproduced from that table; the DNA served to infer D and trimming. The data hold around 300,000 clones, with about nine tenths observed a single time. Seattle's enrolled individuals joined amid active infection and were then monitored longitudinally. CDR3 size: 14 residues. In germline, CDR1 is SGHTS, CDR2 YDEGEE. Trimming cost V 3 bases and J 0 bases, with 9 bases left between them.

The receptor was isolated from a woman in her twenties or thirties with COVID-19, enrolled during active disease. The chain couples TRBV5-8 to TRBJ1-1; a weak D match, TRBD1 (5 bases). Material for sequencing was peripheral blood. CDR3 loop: CASSWGAVNTEAFF. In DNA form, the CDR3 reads TGTGCCAGCAGCTGGGGCGCGGTGAACACTGAAGCTTTCTTT.